Below, 11 T cell receptor beta chains from the same sample are listed, as sequenced in a study of blood T cell repertoires in COVID-19. Profiled with immunoSEQ multiplex PCR; TCRdb holds only in-frame clones, not every one. This table has about 28,000 clones, less than 90% appearing once. Specimen: peripheral blood. The receptors derive from a human donor in a cohort sampled during active COVID-19.

This chain uses TRBV6-6 with TRBJ1-1; 8 bases fit TRBD1. Germline V lookup: CDR1 MNHNY, CDR2 SVGAGI (reference sequence). This CDR3 has 12 amino acids. V dropped 2 bases and J dropped 10; count of bases not matched to a gene: 3. CDR3 DNA: TGTGCCAGCAGTTACGACAGGGGAATAGCTTTCTTT. It encodes CASSYDRGIAFF.

This clone was recorded once. The chain couples TRBV6-5 to TRBJ1-1; D remains unclear. V was clipped by 6 bases and J by 2 bases, with 13 bases between them. Germline V gene lookup returns CDR1 MNHEY and CDR2 SVGAGI. This CDR3 is 14 amino acids long. CDR3 nucleotide sequence: TGTGCCAGCAGAAGTGCGAGGGATAACACTGAAGCTTTCTTT. Encoded protein: CASRSARDNTEAFF.

This rearrangement joins TRBV5-1 to TRBJ2-7; D perhaps matches TRBD1 (6 bases). CDR3 length: 14 amino acids. V was clipped by 3 bases and J by 3 bases, with 13 bases between them. CDR1 is SGHRS and CDR2 is YFSETQ in the germline V gene. The CDR3 nucleotides are TGCGCCAGCAGCTCTAATGGACAGATCTACGAGCAGTACTTC. This sequence encodes CASSSNGQIYEQYF.

V and J are TRBV6-5 and TRBJ2-3; 8 bases fit TRBD2. V trimming: 6 bases; J trimming: 5 bases; junction bases outside the gene matches: 10. Per germline, CDR1 MNHEY and CDR2 SVGAGI. The CDR3 loop spans 15 amino acids. CDR3 DNA sequence: TGTGCCAGCAGGAGCGGGGGTAGGGGACTAGATACGCAGTATTTT. It translates to CASRSGGRGLDTQYF.

V gene TRBV30 combines with J gene TRBJ1-6, with a weak D call TRBD1 (6 bases). V was pared by 0 bases and J by 8 bases, with 11 bases between. The CDR3 sequence is 14 residues long. Looked up from germline, CDR1 is GTSNPN and CDR2 is SVGIG (reference sequence). CDR3: CAWSVTGLDSPLHF. The CDR3 bases are TGTGCCTGGAGTGTAACAGGGCTCGATTCACCCCTCCACTTT. Supplemented by reference TRBV30 and TRBJ1-6, the full variable domain reads SQTIHQWPATLVQPVGSPLSLECTVEGTSNPNLYWYRQAAGRGLQLLFYSVGIGQISSEVPQNLSASRPQDRQFILSSKKLLLSDSGFYLCAWSVTGLDSPLHFGNGTRLTVT.

The V gene is TRBV24-1, the J gene TRBJ2-7; perhaps TRBD1 as D (6 bases). The CDR3 is 18 residues long. CDR1 is KGHDR and CDR2 is SFDVKD in the germline V gene. V was shortened by 2 bases and J by 0 bases, with 19 bases between the two germline ends. CDR3 protein: CATSDSPRGHTSSYEQYF. The DNA for the CDR3 is TGTGCCACCAGTGATTCACCCCGGGGACATACAAGCTCCTACGAGCAGTACTTC.

This clone was counted once. V gene TRBV9 combines with J gene TRBJ2-5, with 13 bases that match TRBD2. The CDR3 totals 16 residues. Trimming at V came to 2 bases and at J to 5 bases, leaving 6 bases not matched to a gene. Germline lookup yields CDR1 SGDLS and CDR2 YYNGEE. The CDR3 here is CASSVTSGGAVETQYF. CDR3 in DNA: TGTGCCAGCAGCGTTACTAGCGGGGGGGCCGTGGAGACCCAGTACTTC.

The V call is TRBV28, the J call TRBJ1-5; the D gene is possibly TRBD1 (5 bases). Trimming removed 5 bases from V and 4 bases from J, with 12 bases in between. This CDR3 has 14 residues. Germline CDR1 is MDHEN and CDR2 is SYDVKM. CDR3 in amino acids: CASSLVEGNQPQHF. CDR3 sequence (DNA): TGTGCCAGCAGTCTTGTGGAGGGGAATCAGCCCCAGCATTTT.

The sample holds a few counts of this clone. The chain uses TRBV18 and TRBJ1-5; TRBD1 matches 7 bases. The CDR3 is 13 residues long. V shed 6 bases and J 5 bases; nucleotides not matched to a gene: 4. CDR1 is KGHSH and CDR2 is LQKENI in the germline V gene. The CDR3 nucleotides are TGTGCCAGCTCGTCGACAGGGTATCAGCCCCAGCATTTT. The encoded protein is CASSSTGYQPQHF.

V and J are TRBV6-5 and TRBJ1-5; TRBD1 might be the D (6 bases). Between the trimmed V and J ends, which lost 5 bases and 9 bases, there was a span of 14 bases. The CDR3 is made up of 13 amino acids. The germline V gene encodes CDR1 MNHEY and CDR2 SVGAGI. The CDR3 is CASSRDRTTPQHF. The CDR3 coding sequence is TGTGCCAGCAGTCGAGACAGGACAACGCCCCAGCATTTT.

CDR3 sequence reads: CASSPRGLTNEKLFF. As DNA, the CDR3 is TGTGCCAGCAGCCCGAGGGGGCTCACTAATGAAAAACTGTTTTTT. The J gene is TRBJ1-4, the V gene TRBV14; 7 bases align to TRBD1. CDR1 and CDR2 from the germline V gene are SGHDN and FVKESK. This CDR3 is built from 15 residues. Losses at the gene ends were 4 bases for V and 2 bases for J; bases not matched to a gene: 4.